This entry describes one TCR beta chain. Its antigen is not identified. Libraries were prepared by immunoSEQ multiplex PCR; TCRdb keeps only in-frame clonotypes and omits some of them. Of some 160,000 clones listed, approximately 90% are singletons. This entry comes from a study of T cell responses to AZD1222 COVID-19 vaccine. CDR3 length equals 13 residues. The V gene's germline CDR1 is SGHNT and CDR2 YYREEE (reference sequence). V was shortened by 5 bases and J by 3 bases, with 11 bases between the two germline ends. Second doses were pooled across both intervals (about 4 or about 12 weeks). Study results and caveats: It was only a handful of AZD1222 recipients who were seropositive at baseline. Repertoires were obtained solely post-peak T cell response. Spike-specific TCRs gained breadth and depth after people received two AZD1222 doses.

V usage is TRBV5-4 and J usage is TRBJ1-1; D is unresolved. The source of this sequence is an adult who received the AZD1222 COVID-19 vaccine. This sample comprised peripheral blood, obtained 28 days after the second AZD1222 dose. CDR3 sequence: CASRPARDTEAFF. For the CDR3, the DNA is TGTGCCAGCAGGCCCGCTCGGGACACTGAAGCTTTCTTT.